Below are 26 T cell receptor beta chains sequenced from a single sample in a study of T cell clonality in common variable immunodeficiency. TCRdb's table, derived via immunoSEQ multiplex PCR, lists solely in-frame clones and lacks some. This sample has some 50,000 clones, each found more than once. Sequenced: peripheral blood mononuclear cells. The receptors stem from a person aged 18 to 75 in good health.

This clone was observed many times. The read ends 3 residues shy of where the CDR3 ends; the end is completed using the germline J gene. The V and J genes are TRBV11-2 and TRBJ2-1; D is undetermined. Germline values: CDR1 SGHAT, CDR2 FQNNGV. V lost 5 bases and J 5 bases, leaving 10 bases between the germline ends. The CDR3 sequence is 13 residues long. Incomplete CDR3 DNA: TGTGCCAGCAGCCCCGTGGGCAACAATGAG. This gives the protein CASSPVGNNE. The entire CDR3 is CASSPVGNNEQFF.

This clone was seen many times. The CDR3 extends 3 residues past the end of the read, so its final part is completed from the germline J gene. V and J are TRBV18 and TRBJ1-2; tentatively, D is TRBD1 (6 bases). V lost 3 bases and J 2 bases, leaving 13 bases between the germline ends. The CDR3 has 15 residues. CDR1 is KGHSH and CDR2 is LQKENI in the germline V gene. The CDR3 DNA, read in part, is TGTGCCAGCTCACCGTCCCAGGGGACAAACTATGGC. Encoded protein: CASSPSQGTNYG. The complete CDR3 reads CASSPSQGTNYGYTF. Full variable domain (missing parts from reference TRBV18 and TRBJ1-2): NAGVMQNPRHLVRRRGQEARLRCSPMKGHSHVYWYRQLPEEGLKFMVYLQKENIIDESGMPKERFSAEFPKEGPSILRIQQVVRGDSAAYFCASSPSQGTNYGYTFGSGTRLTVV.

This clone was picked up many times. The read halts 3 residues ahead of the CDR3 end, with the missing end drawn from the germline J gene. The genes are TRBV20-1 and TRBJ2-3; TRBD2 matches at 12 bases. With V trimmed by 3 bases and J by 3 bases, 19 bases remained unmatched. The CDR3 runs 20 residues. From germline, CDR1 is DFQATT and CDR2 SNEGSKA (reference sequence). The covered CDR3 bases are TGCAGTGCTAGGGCTACTGACAGGGGGCTAGCGGGAGGGCCAACAGATACG. This translates into CSARATDRGLAGGPTDT. The entire CDR3 is CSARATDRGLAGGPTDTQYF.

This clone was recorded at least ten times. From the germline J gene comes the end of the CDR3, since the read stops 3 residues before it. This chain connects TRBV18 to TRBJ1-1; D is perhaps TRBD1 (5 bases). The CDR3 extends over 15 amino acids. Germline loops: CDR1 KGHSH, CDR2 LQKENI. Trimming took 3 bases from V and 0 from J, leaving 11 bases between them. The CDR3 spells CASSPRTNMNTEAFF. The CDR3 DNA, read in part, is TGTGCCAGCTCACCCAGGACAAACATGAACACTGAA. Full variable domain (missing parts from reference TRBV18 and TRBJ1-1): NAGVMQNPRHLVRRRGQEARLRCSPMKGHSHVYWYRQLPEEGLKFMVYLQKENIIDESGMPKERFSAEFPKEGPSILRIQQVVRGDSAAYFCASSPRTNMNTEAFFGQGTRLTVV.

This clone turned up a few times. The CDR3 end lies 3 residues beyond the end of the read and is filled in from the germline J gene. The J gene is TRBJ2-1, the V gene TRBV19; 11 bases line up with TRBD2. In germline, CDR1 is LNHDA, CDR2 SQIVND (reference sequence). This CDR3 region has 16 residues. V was pared by 9 bases and J by 0 bases, with 7 bases of the junction left unmatched. CDR3 in amino acids: CASGTSGARSYNEQFF. Incomplete CDR3 DNA: TGTGCCAGCGGGACTAGCGGAGCCCGCTCCTACAATGAG. The whole variable domain, filled in from reference TRBV19 and TRBJ2-1, reads DGGITQSPKYLFRKEGQNVTLSCEQNLNHDAMYWYRQDPGQGLRLIYYSQIVNDFQKGDIAEGYSVSREKKESFPLTVTSAQKNPTAFYLCASGTSGARSYNEQFFGPGTRLTVL.

This clone was detected many times. Sequencing ends 3 residues short of the CDR3 end; the germline J gene provides the rest. The V gene is TRBV9, the J gene TRBJ2-2, with 11 bases aligning to TRBD2. The V gene's germline CDR1 is SGDLS and CDR2 YYNGEE. The CDR3 length is 16 residues. Trimming took 0 bases from V and 3 from J; bases not matched to a gene: 1. CDR3 bases read: TGTGCCAGCAGCGTAGATAGCGGGAGGGACACCGGGGAG. Translation: CASSVDSGRDTGE. From start to end, the CDR3 is CASSVDSGRDTGELFF.

This clone has ten or more counts. The CDR3 goes on 3 residues after the read ends, and that part is filled in from the germline J gene. The chain has TRBV7-9 and TRBJ1-2, with a weak D call TRBD1 (6 bases). CDR1 is SEHNR and CDR2 is FQNEAQ in the germline V gene (reference sequence). Trimming left V 3 bases short and J 3 bases short, with 8 bases between. The CDR3 totals 13 residues. CDR3 residues: CASSFTGYYGYTF. The CDR3 DNA, read in part, is TGTGCCAGCAGCTTCACAGGGTACTATGGC.

This clone was counted at least ten times. The missing CDR3 end, 3 residues past where the read stops, is filled in from the germline J gene. The chain recombines TRBV5-1 with TRBJ2-1; 7 positions match TRBD1. The CDR3 is 17 amino acids. CDR1 and CDR2 from the germline V gene are SGHRS and YFSETQ. V lost 5 bases, J lost 6 bases, and 17 bases stayed unmatched. This chain's CDR3 is CASSSGNPGQVTNEQFF. The part of the CDR3 DNA that was read is TGCGCCAGCAGTTCAGGGAACCCAGGACAGGTCACCAATGAG.

This clone was picked up many times. Read sequence stops 3 residues before the CDR3 end, and the germline J gene provides the missing end. This chain joins TRBV6-2 or TRBV6-3 and TRBJ2-3; D may be TRBD1 (5 bases). Trimming pared 2 bases from V and 1 base from J, leaving 7 bases between. Per germline, CDR1 MNHEY and CDR2 SVGEGT. This CDR3 has 14 amino acids. This CDR3 is CASSYRGGTDTQYF. CDR3 bases read: TGTGCCAGCAGTTACAGGGGCGGCACAGATACG.

With regard to this clone: The read terminates 3 residues ahead of where the CDR3 ends, so the germline J gene completes it. The chain couples TRBV6-1 to TRBJ2-1, with TRBD2 matching 10 bases. V lost 4 bases to trimming and J lost 2 bases; unmatched junction nucleotides: 5. Looked up from germline, CDR1 is MNHNS and CDR2 is SASEGT. The CDR3 runs 16 residues. CDR3 region: CASSAPLAGAYNEQFF. CDR3 DNA (partial): TGTGCCAGCAGTGCCCCCCTAGCGGGGGCCTACAATGAG.

This clone has ten or more counts. The read terminates 3 residues before the CDR3 end, so the remaining end is supplied by the germline J gene. The chain couples TRBV29-1 to TRBJ2-7, with 13 bases lining up with TRBD2. From germline, CDR1 is SQVTM and CDR2 ANQGSEA. Trimming at V came to 4 bases and at J to 0 bases, leaving 12 bases not matched to a gene. The CDR3 is made up of 18 amino acids. Here the CDR3 reads CSVGGLAGPGMSSYEQYF. Partial CDR3 DNA: TGCAGCGTTGGGGGACTAGCGGGACCGGGTATGTCCTCCTACGAG.

Ten or more counts support this clone. The CDR3 end falls 3 residues outside the read, so it is completed with the germline J gene. This sequence joins TRBV2 and TRBJ2-7; the D is unclear. The CDR3 runs to 15 residues. Trimming pared 7 bases from V and 2 bases from J, leaving 18 bases between. Germline-derived CDR1 and CDR2 are SNHLY and FYNNEI. The CDR3 spells CASNAPTIPPYEQYF. The sequenced CDR3 bases are TGTGCCAGCAACGCCCCGACAATTCCCCCCTACGAG.

There are many counts of this clone. Read data end 3 residues before the CDR3 end; the end is taken from the germline J gene. The chain has TRBV6-2 or TRBV6-3 and TRBJ2-7, with 10 bases identical to TRBD1. With V trimmed by 8 bases and J by 0 bases, 13 bases remained unmatched. The germline V gene encodes CDR1 MNHEY and CDR2 SVGEGT. The CDR3 extends over 17 amino acids. The CDR3 sequence: CASYSTGGAGSSYEQYF. CDR3 DNA, as far as it was read: TGTGCCAGCTACTCGACAGGGGGCGCCGGGAGCTCCTACGAG.

Comments on this clone: The read stops 3 residues short of the end of the CDR3; the missing end is completed from the germline J gene. The chain is built from TRBV7-6 and TRBJ1-2; a possible D gene is TRBD1 (5 bases). Per the germline V gene, CDR1 is SGHVS and CDR2 is FNYEAQ. The CDR3 covers 15 residues. The CDR3 reads CASLKGKDPRNDYTF. The sequenced part of the CDR3 DNA is TGTGCCAGCCTGAAGGGGAAGGACCCTAGGAATGAC. The whole variable domain, filled in from reference TRBV7-6 and TRBJ1-2, reads GAGVSQSPRYKVTKRGQDVALRCDPISGHVSLYWYRQALGQGPEFLTYFNYEAQQDKSGLPNDRFSAERPEGSISTLTIQRTEQRDSAMYRCASLKGKDPRNDYTFGSGTRLTVV.

This clone has ten or more counts. The read gets to within 3 residues of the CDR3 end, and the germline J gene fills in the rest. The chain employs TRBV4-2 and TRBJ1-4; 10 nucleotides line up with TRBD1. V was clipped by 4 bases and J by 3 bases; unmatched bases: 8. The CDR3 runs to 17 residues. From germline, CDR1 is LGHNA and CDR2 YNFKEQ. The CDR3 is CASSLIDRGRANEKLFF. The covered CDR3 bases are TGTGCCAGCAGCCTCATAGACAGGGGGCGGGCTAATGAAAAA.

This clone was counted many times. Sequencing ends 3 residues short of the CDR3 end; the germline J gene provides the rest. The V gene is TRBV7-3, the J gene TRBJ1-1, with a weak D call TRBD1 (5 bases). The CDR3 runs to 13 residues. V dropped 6 bases and J dropped 2 bases, with 10 bases sitting between them. Germline values: CDR1 SGHTA, CDR2 FQGTGA. The CDR3 protein is CASRLDSNTEAFF. The CDR3 bases that were read are TGTGCCAGCAGATTAGACAGCAACACTGAA.

This clone has only a few counts. The read finishes 3 residues shy of the CDR3 end, and the germline J gene is used to complete it. The gene calls are TRBV20-1 and TRBJ2-3; TRBD2 might be the D (7 bases). This CDR3 region has 15 residues. V lost 4 bases, J lost 0 bases, and 14 bases lay in between. Per the germline V gene, CDR1 is DFQATT and CDR2 is SNEGSKA (reference sequence). Here the CDR3 reads CSATGGRASTDTQYF. The CDR3 DNA, read in part, is TGCAGTGCTACGGGGGGCCGGGCTAGCACAGATACG.

This clone showed up many times. Read data end 3 residues before the CDR3 end; the end is taken from the germline J gene. V is TRBV27 and J is TRBJ2-3, with 9 bases that match TRBD2. CDR3 length equals 17 residues. Germline lookup yields CDR1 MNHEY and CDR2 SMNVEV (reference sequence). V lost 4 bases to trimming and J lost 0 bases; unmatched junction nucleotides: 8. CDR3 region: CASSSRGRARSTDTQYF. The CDR3 DNA, read in part, is TGTGCCAGCAGTTCGCGCGGGAGGGCCCGAAGCACAGATACG.

In this sample, this clone turned up many times. The read gets to within 3 residues of the CDR3 end, and the germline J gene fills in the rest. This chain links TRBV14 with TRBJ2-1; D might be TRBD1 (6 bases). Germline assignment: CDR1 SGHDN and CDR2 FVKESK. The CDR3 extends over 17 amino acids. V was cut by 0 bases and J by 2 bases, with 14 bases left in between. The CDR3 bases that were read are TGTGCCAGCAGCCAAGACGGCTTCAGGGGTACCTACAATGAG. Its protein is CASSQDGFRGTYNE. The full-length CDR3 reads as CASSQDGFRGTYNEQFF.

Worth noting for this clone: With the read ending 3 residues before the CDR3 end, the germline J gene is used to fill in that end. The V gene is TRBV5-5, the J gene TRBJ2-7; 9 bases agree with TRBD2. The germline V gene encodes CDR1 SGHKS and CDR2 YYEKEE (reference sequence). V shed 3 bases and J 2 bases; nucleotides not matched to a gene: 6. The CDR3 runs to 15 residues. CDR3 DNA, as far as it was read: TGTGCCAGCAGCTCCCGACTAGCGGCAACCTACGAG. Translation gives CASSSRLAATYE. The complete CDR3 sequence is CASSSRLAATYEQYF.

This clone was counted a few times. The read ends 3 residues before the CDR3 terminus; that terminus is restored from the germline J gene. The chain uses TRBV7-9 and TRBJ2-1; 11 bases match TRBD1. This CDR3 has 15 amino acids. V shed 5 bases and J 5 bases; nucleotides not matched to a gene: 5. Germline V CDR1 and CDR2: SEHNR, FQNEAQ (reference sequence). The CDR3 region is CASSGDRGINNEQFF. Incomplete CDR3 DNA: TGTGCCAGCAGCGGGGACAGGGGGATTAACAATGAG.

The sample holds many counts of this clone. Read sequence stops 3 residues before the CDR3 end, and the germline J gene provides the missing end. J is TRBJ2-2 and V is TRBV10-1; weak D call: TRBD2 (6 bases). Deletions cut 2 bases from V and 7 bases from J, with 17 bases between. CDR1 and CDR2 from the germline V gene are WNHNN and SYGVQD (reference sequence). The CDR3 is 16 residues long. CDR3 amino acids: CASSEALPGGVGELFF. The part of the CDR3 DNA that was read is TGCGCCAGCAGTGAGGCCCTCCCCGGAGGGGTCGGGGAG.

This clone appeared many times. The missing CDR3 end, 3 residues past where the read stops, is filled in from the germline J gene. This sample also contains other DNA sequences that code for the same CDR3. The chain recombines TRBV7-2 with TRBJ1-3; 7 bases are shared with TRBD1. The CDR3 consists of 15 residues. The germline V gene encodes CDR1 SGHTA and CDR2 FQGNSA. V lost 0 bases, J lost 2 bases, and 1 base stayed unmatched. The CDR3 loop is CASSLAGTAGNTIYF. The sequenced part of the CDR3 DNA is TGTGCCAGCAGCTTAGCGGGGACAGCTGGAAACACC.

This clone was recorded at least ten times. Read coverage stops 3 residues before the CDR3 terminus; the germline J gene supplies the remainder. The chain uses TRBV4-1 and TRBJ2-2; 8 bases map to TRBD2. V was pared by 4 bases and J by 4 bases, with 11 bases of the junction left unmatched. The germline CDR1 and CDR2 sequences are MGHRA and YSYEKL. This CDR3 region has 17 residues. This CDR3 is CASSPPSGGLPTGELFF. Incomplete CDR3 DNA: TGCGCCAGCAGCCCCCCGTCGGGGGGGCTCCCCACCGGGGAG.

This clone was seen a few times. The CDR3 end is not reached by the read, which stops 3 residues before it; the germline J gene fills it in. This sequence joins TRBV7-6 and TRBJ2-7; possibly TRBD1 for D (6 bases). Trimming shortened V by 0 bases and J by 6 bases, and 12 bases separated the two germline ends. Germline CDR1 SGHVS, CDR2 FNYEAQ. This CDR3 is 14 amino acids long. CDR3 sequence: CASSLARTGSEQYF. The DNA read from the CDR3 is TGTGCCAGCAGCTTAGCCAGAACAGGGTCCGAG.

This clone has ten or more counts. The CDR3 sequence is CSARSDRNTEAFF. CDR3 DNA (partial): TGCAGTGCTAGATCGGACAGGAACACTGAA. The chain joins TRBV20-1 to TRBJ1-1; perhaps TRBD1 as D (6 bases). The CDR3 extends 3 residues past the end of the read, so its final part is completed from the germline J gene. The germline V and J ends were trimmed by 2 bases and 1 base, with 8 bases remaining between them. This CDR3 has 13 amino acids. Looked up from germline, CDR1 is DFQATT and CDR2 is SNEGSKA (reference sequence).